This is a list of T cell receptor beta chains from one sample in a study of cytomegalovirus exposure and HLA in healthy donors. Profiled with immunoSEQ multiplex PCR; TCRdb holds only in-frame clones, not every one. Of 150,000 to 200,000 clones listed, roughly 80% are singletons. Specimen: PBMCs. Receptors originate from a human donor in good health. The CDR3 runs from the conserved cysteine through the conserved F or W. Each record gives: D gene, clone size, V gene, J gene, CDR3 DNA, CDR3 protein. A D gene is named only where the DNA matches it firmly. The listing skips clone size in some rows; elsewhere it reads once, few, many or a size class.

d_gene: TRBD1; abundance: -; v_gene: TRBV9; j_gene: TRBJ1-1; CDR3nt: TGTGCCAGCAGCTTATGGACAGGGGCGGAGAACACTGAAGCTTTCTTT; CDR3aa: CASSLWTGAENTEAFF
d_gene: -; abundance: -; v_gene: TRBV5-4; j_gene: TRBJ2-2; CDR3nt: TGTGCCAGCAGCTTGGCTGGAGGGTCCGGGGAGCTGTTTTTT; CDR3aa: CASSLAGGSGELFF
d_gene: -; abundance: -; v_gene: TRBV27; j_gene: TRBJ2-1; CDR3nt: TGTGCCAGCTGGCAAAGGGGTTTGGGTGAGCAGTTCTTC; CDR3aa: CASWQRGLGEQFF
d_gene: -; abundance: -; v_gene: TRBV6-1; j_gene: TRBJ2-3; CDR3nt: TGTGCCAGCAGTGAACGGGGCACAGATACGCAGTATTTT; CDR3aa: CASSERGTDTQYF
d_gene: -; abundance: -; v_gene: TRBV5-4; j_gene: TRBJ1-4; CDR3nt: TGTGCCAGCAGCCCGGGGAGGGGAGGAGAAAAACTGTTTTTT; CDR3aa: CASSPGRGGEKLFF
d_gene: -; abundance: -; v_gene: TRBV11-3; j_gene: TRBJ1-4; CDR3nt: TGTGCCAGCAGCTTAGCTTACGGCAGGGGTATCACTAATGAAAAACTGTTTTTT; CDR3aa: CASSLAYGRGITNEKLFF
d_gene: -; abundance: few; v_gene: TRBV2; j_gene: TRBJ2-1; CDR3nt: TGTGCCAGCAGTGATAGGCAGGGTAACTACAATGAGCAGTTCTTC; CDR3aa: CASSDRQGNYNEQFF
d_gene: -; abundance: few; v_gene: TRBV18; j_gene: TRBJ2-7; CDR3nt: TGTGCCAGCTCAAAACAAGGGGGGGGCTACGAGCAGTACTTC; CDR3aa: CASSKQGGGYEQYF
d_gene: TRBD1; abundance: -; v_gene: TRBV5-1; j_gene: TRBJ2-2; CDR3nt: TGCGCCAGCAGCCGGGACAGGGTGACCGGGGAGCTGTTTTTT; CDR3aa: CASSRDRVTGELFF
d_gene: TRBD2; abundance: -; v_gene: TRBV9; j_gene: TRBJ2-5; CDR3nt: TGTGCCAGCAGCGTAGATTCACGGGGGGGACAAGAGACCCAGTACTTC; CDR3aa: CASSVDSRGGQETQYF
d_gene: -; abundance: -; v_gene: TRBV12-5; j_gene: TRBJ2-2; CDR3nt: TGTGCTAGTGGTTTGGTATTGGGCATCACCGGGGAGCTGTTTTTT; CDR3aa: CASGLVLGITGELFF
d_gene: -; abundance: -; v_gene: TRBV4-3; j_gene: TRBJ2-4; CDR3nt: TGCGCCAGCAGCCAAGAGCATCCGGCAGGAAAAAACATTCAGTACTTC; CDR3aa: CASSQEHPAGKNIQYF
d_gene: -; abundance: -; v_gene: TRBV6-1; j_gene: TRBJ1-3; CDR3nt: TGTGCCAGCAGTGGGCAGGGTAGGGGAAACACCATATATTTT; CDR3aa: CASSGQGRGNTIYF
d_gene: -; abundance: -; v_gene: TRBV5-1; j_gene: TRBJ2-2; CDR3nt: TGCGCCAGCAGCCTCCGTGCTAGCCGGAACACCGGGGAGCTGTTTTTT; CDR3aa: CASSLRASRNTGELFF
d_gene: -; abundance: -; v_gene: TRBV7-8; j_gene: TRBJ1-1; CDR3nt: TGTGCCAGCAGCTTCCCCGGGGGAATGAACACTGAAGCTTTCTTT; CDR3aa: CASSFPGGMNTEAFF
d_gene: -; abundance: -; v_gene: TRBV7-9; j_gene: TRBJ2-7; CDR3nt: TGTGCCAGCAGTCCCGCGGGACTCCGGGAGCAGTACTTC; CDR3aa: CASSPAGLREQYF
d_gene: -; abundance: -; v_gene: TRBV9; j_gene: TRBJ2-2; CDR3nt: TGTGCCAGCAATAAAGGGGGTCCCGGGGAGCTGTTTTTT; CDR3aa: CASNKGGPGELFF
d_gene: TRBD2; abundance: once; v_gene: TRBV19; j_gene: TRBJ2-6; CDR3nt: TGTGCCAGTAGTTTACTAGCGTTTTCTGGGGCCAACGTCCTGACTTTC; CDR3aa: CASSLLAFSGANVLTF
d_gene: -; abundance: -; v_gene: TRBV6-5; j_gene: TRBJ2-7; CDR3nt: TGTGCCAGCGGGGGACAATCCTACGAGCAGTACTTC; CDR3aa: CASGGQSYEQYF
d_gene: TRBD1; abundance: -; v_gene: TRBV29-1; j_gene: TRBJ1-2; CDR3nt: TGCAGCGTTGCCCCTCGCACAGGGGGAGATCGTCTACGTGGCTACACCTTC; CDR3aa: CSVAPRTGGDRLRGYTF
d_gene: -; abundance: -; v_gene: TRBV19; j_gene: TRBJ2-5; CDR3nt: TGTGCCAGTAGTACCCCCCCGGGTGAGACCCAGTACTTC; CDR3aa: CASSTPPGETQYF
d_gene: TRBD2; abundance: -; v_gene: TRBV7-7; j_gene: TRBJ2-5; CDR3nt: TGTGCTAGCAGCATATCGGCCAAGCGGGGGGGAAAGACCCAGTACTTC; CDR3aa: CASSISAKRGGKTQYF
d_gene: TRBD2; abundance: -; v_gene: TRBV25-1; j_gene: TRBJ2-6; CDR3nt: TGTGCCAGCAGTGAACGGGGGGGCGTCTCTGGGGCCAACGTCCTGACTTTC; CDR3aa: CASSERGGVSGANVLTF
d_gene: TRBD1; abundance: -; v_gene: TRBV4-1; j_gene: TRBJ2-1; CDR3nt: TGCGCCAGCAGCCCAGGACAGGGACGGGAGCAGTTCTTC; CDR3aa: CASSPGQGREQFF
d_gene: -; abundance: few; v_gene: TRBV14; j_gene: TRBJ2-1; CDR3nt: TGTGCCAGCAGCCAGGTAACAGTGAACTCCTACAATGAGCAGTTCTTC; CDR3aa: CASSQVTVNSYNEQFF
d_gene: TRBD1; abundance: few; v_gene: TRBV5-1; j_gene: TRBJ1-2; CDR3nt: TGCGCCAGCAGCTTGGAAGGGACAGGGCTTGGCTACACCTTC; CDR3aa: CASSLEGTGLGYTF
d_gene: -; abundance: -; v_gene: TRBV5-4; j_gene: TRBJ2-3; CDR3nt: TGTGCCAGCAGCTTGGACTCCGTTAGCACAGATACGCAGTATTTT; CDR3aa: CASSLDSVSTDTQYF
d_gene: -; abundance: -; v_gene: TRBV2; j_gene: TRBJ1-1; CDR3nt: TGTGCCAGGATGGGCTTAGGGGCTACTGAAGCTTTCTTT; CDR3aa: CARMGLGATEAFF
d_gene: -; abundance: -; v_gene: TRBV16; j_gene: TRBJ2-2; CDR3nt: TGTGCCACCCGAGGTCCCACGAACACCGGGGAGCTGTTTTTT; CDR3aa: CATRGPTNTGELFF
d_gene: -; abundance: -; v_gene: TRBV29-1; j_gene: TRBJ2-7; CDR3nt: TGCAGCGGTAACCAGGGCGGAGAGCAGTACTTC; CDR3aa: CSGNQGGEQYF
d_gene: TRBD2; abundance: once; v_gene: TRBV4-3; j_gene: TRBJ2-7; CDR3nt: TGCGCCAGCAGCCAAGAGGCCCGGGGGGACTATACCTACGAGCAGTACTTC; CDR3aa: CASSQEARGDYTYEQYF
d_gene: TRBD2; abundance: -; v_gene: TRBV11-3; j_gene: TRBJ2-2; CDR3nt: TGTGCCAGCAGCTTAGTTGCGGGGGGAAACACCGGGGAGCTGTTTTTT; CDR3aa: CASSLVAGGNTGELFF
d_gene: -; abundance: -; v_gene: TRBV5-6; j_gene: TRBJ1-1; CDR3nt: TGTGCCAGCAGCACCTGGAGACCCCTAACTGAAGCTTTCTTT; CDR3aa: CASSTWRPLTEAFF
d_gene: TRBD2; abundance: -; v_gene: TRBV11-2; j_gene: TRBJ2-3; CDR3nt: TGTGCCAGCAGCTTACGGGGGGGCACCACAGATACGCAGTATTTT; CDR3aa: CASSLRGGTTDTQYF
d_gene: -; abundance: -; v_gene: TRBV23-1; j_gene: TRBJ1-5; CDR3nt: TGCGCCAGCAGTCAATCTGGATACAGAATTAGCAATCAGCCCCAGCATTTT; CDR3aa: CASSQSGYRISNQPQHF
d_gene: TRBD2; abundance: few; v_gene: TRBV7-6; j_gene: TRBJ2-7; CDR3nt: TGTGCCAGCAGCTGGGGACGGGGGGACTACGAGCAGTACTTC; CDR3aa: CASSWGRGDYEQYF
d_gene: TRBD1; abundance: -; v_gene: TRBV6-5; j_gene: TRBJ1-5; CDR3nt: TGTGCCAGCAGTGACAGGGGTATTCAGCCCCAGCATTTT; CDR3aa: CASSDRGIQPQHF
d_gene: -; abundance: -; v_gene: TRBV29-1; j_gene: TRBJ2-7; CDR3nt: TGCAGCGTTGAAAAAACAGGCTACGAGCAGTACTTC; CDR3aa: CSVEKTGYEQYF
d_gene: TRBD1; abundance: -; v_gene: TRBV27; j_gene: TRBJ2-3; CDR3nt: TGTGCCAGCAGTCTAATGGGACAGGGGGCAAGGGATACGCAGTATTTT; CDR3aa: CASSLMGQGARDTQYF
d_gene: -; abundance: -; v_gene: TRBV4-3; j_gene: TRBJ1-2; CDR3nt: TGCGCCAGCAGCCAAGATCAGGGGATAGATGGCTACACCTTC; CDR3aa: CASSQDQGIDGYTF
d_gene: TRBD2; abundance: -; v_gene: TRBV6-1; j_gene: TRBJ2-1; CDR3nt: TGTGCCACCCTTAGCGGGAGCTCCTACAATGAGCAGTTCTTC; CDR3aa: CATLSGSSYNEQFF
d_gene: TRBD2; abundance: few; v_gene: TRBV7-2; j_gene: TRBJ2-3; CDR3nt: TGTGCCAGCAGCACTAGCGGGGGGGATGGCACAGATACGCAGTATTTT; CDR3aa: CASSTSGGDGTDTQYF
d_gene: -; abundance: -; v_gene: TRBV25-1; j_gene: TRBJ2-3; CDR3nt: TGTGCCAGCAGTAGAGCAGATACGCAGTATTTT; CDR3aa: CASSRADTQYF
d_gene: TRBD1; abundance: -; v_gene: TRBV4-1; j_gene: TRBJ2-7; CDR3nt: TGCGCCAGCAGCCGCCCGGGACAGGGGGCAGGGGAGCAGTACTTC; CDR3aa: CASSRPGQGAGEQYF
d_gene: TRBD2; abundance: -; v_gene: TRBV11-2; j_gene: TRBJ2-5; CDR3nt: TGTGCCAGCAGCTCGCGGGGGGCGGAGTACCAAGAGACCCAGTACTTC; CDR3aa: CASSSRGAEYQETQYF
d_gene: -; abundance: once; v_gene: TRBV19; j_gene: TRBJ1-2; CDR3nt: TGTGCCAGTAGGGGAGGGGCATATGGCTACACCTTC; CDR3aa: CASRGGAYGYTF
d_gene: TRBD1; abundance: -; v_gene: TRBV2; j_gene: TRBJ2-7; CDR3nt: TGTGCCAACGACAGGGTAATCTCCTACGAGCAGTACTTC; CDR3aa: CANDRVISYEQYF
d_gene: -; abundance: -; v_gene: TRBV7-2; j_gene: TRBJ2-7; CDR3nt: TGTGCCAGCACCCCCGGCGCGGGGCCTAGGGAGCAGTACTTC; CDR3aa: CASTPGAGPREQYF
d_gene: TRBD1; abundance: -; v_gene: TRBV6-5; j_gene: TRBJ1-1; CDR3nt: TGTGCCAGCAGTTACCGAGGGACAGACACTGAAGCTTTCTTT; CDR3aa: CASSYRGTDTEAFF
d_gene: -; abundance: -; v_gene: TRBV19; j_gene: TRBJ2-2; CDR3nt: TGTGCCACCGGAGGGCGGGTAATCCCCGGGGAGCTGTTTTTT; CDR3aa: CATGGRVIPGELFF
d_gene: -; abundance: -; v_gene: TRBV7-2; j_gene: TRBJ2-7; CDR3nt: TGTGCCAGCAGCCGGACGGACTACTACGAGCAGTACTTC; CDR3aa: CASSRTDYYEQYF
d_gene: TRBD1; abundance: -; v_gene: TRBV12-5; j_gene: TRBJ1-4; CDR3nt: TGTGCTAGTGACCGAACAGGGGATAATGAAAAACTGTTTTTT; CDR3aa: CASDRTGDNEKLFF
d_gene: -; abundance: -; v_gene: TRBV12-5; j_gene: TRBJ2-3; CDR3nt: TGTGCTACTTGTCGCTTGGGGGGGCGTACGGAATCTAGCACAGATACGCAGTATTTT; CDR3aa: CATCRLGGRTESSTDTQYF
d_gene: -; abundance: -; v_gene: TRBV10-3; j_gene: TRBJ2-7; CDR3nt: TGTGCCACCGTTGGACAGCAGACCTACGAGCAGTACTTC; CDR3aa: CATVGQQTYEQYF
d_gene: -; abundance: -; v_gene: TRBV18; j_gene: TRBJ1-1; CDR3nt: TGTGCCAGCTCTCGGGAGAACACTGAAGCTTTCTTT; CDR3aa: CASSRENTEAFF